Sequencing of this T cell receptor beta chain was carried out in a study of blood T cell repertoires in COVID-19. Across the study: Acute-phase and convalescent COVID-19 samples originated in the United States, Italy and Spain.

This CDR3 has 15 amino acids. Trimming stripped 5 bases from V and 3 bases from J, with 16 bases between. The germline CDR1 and CDR2 sequences are MDHEN and SYDVKM. Participant age was roughly 18 to 95 years, and participants resided in approximately 25 US areas. Recovered status in Cohort 3 required two negative PCRs, clearance, or symptom resolution. Some clones are missing from TCRdb's copy, which holds only in-frame ones; the method was immunoSEQ multiplex PCR. In the table there are under 500,000 clones, more than 80% of which are singletons. The sequence came from a man aged 30 to 39 who had recovered from COVID-19. The chain recombines TRBV28 with TRBJ1-2; D is uncertain. Sequencing was performed on PBMCs or T cells enriched from blood (not recorded which). Here the CDR3 DNA reads TGTGCCAGCAGTCCCCCCAGGTTAGGTGACTATGGCTACACCTTC. This codes for CASSPPRLGDYGYTF.